Described below is a single TCR beta chain sequence and its context. Antigen specificity is unknown. These data originate in a study of T-cell memory formation after mild COVID-19. At the level of the study: Clustering of TCRs was largely donor specific.

Germline assignment: CDR1 SGHRS and CDR2 YFSETQ. With 0 bases removed from V and 2 bases from J, the gap between germline ends came to 10 bases. The CDR3 totals 15 residues. Findings and limits, study-wide: Some clones that responded turned up in pre-infection memory, which suggests that cross-reactive memory joined in. CD4+ bias marked clones expanding day 15 to 37, unlike balanced contracting clones.

Constant-segment-primed 5'RACE gave TCR alpha and TCR beta cDNA libraries with sample barcodes and UMIs. TCRdb reprocessed the 5' RACE reads via MiXCR and lists one record per CDR3 protein. The table shows over 120,000 distinct CDR3 sequences, with over 15% occurring only once. Sequenced material: PBMCs or a T cell subset sorted from them (not recorded which). This clonotype originated in an adult woman who had mild COVID-19 (a few samples of this study predate the infection). Cell type and time point are not known. This chain uses TRBV5-1 with TRBJ2-3, with D possibly being TRBD1 (5 bases). The CDR3 here is CASSLEGKNTDTQYF. CDR3 bases: TGCGCCAGCAGCTTGGAGGGGAAGAACACAGATACGCAGTATTTT.